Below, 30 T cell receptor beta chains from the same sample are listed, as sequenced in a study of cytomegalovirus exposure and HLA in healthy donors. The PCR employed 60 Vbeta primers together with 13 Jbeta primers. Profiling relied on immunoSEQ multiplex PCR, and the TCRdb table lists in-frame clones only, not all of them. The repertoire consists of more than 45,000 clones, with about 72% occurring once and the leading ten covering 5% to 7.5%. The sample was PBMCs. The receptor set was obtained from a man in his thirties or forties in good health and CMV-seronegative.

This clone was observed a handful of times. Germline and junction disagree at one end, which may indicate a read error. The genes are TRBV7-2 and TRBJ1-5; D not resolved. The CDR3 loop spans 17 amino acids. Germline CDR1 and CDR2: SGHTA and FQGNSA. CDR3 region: CASSFIGSHGSNQPQHF. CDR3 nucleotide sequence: TGTGCCAGCAGCTTTATCGGGTCACACGGAAGCAATCAGCCGCAGCATTTT.

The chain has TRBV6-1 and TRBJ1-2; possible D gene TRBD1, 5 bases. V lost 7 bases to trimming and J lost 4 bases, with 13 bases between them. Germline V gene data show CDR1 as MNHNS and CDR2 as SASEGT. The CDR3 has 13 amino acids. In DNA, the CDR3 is TGTGCCAGCACCCATGGGGGGGGCTATGGCTACACCTTC. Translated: CASTHGGGYGYTF.

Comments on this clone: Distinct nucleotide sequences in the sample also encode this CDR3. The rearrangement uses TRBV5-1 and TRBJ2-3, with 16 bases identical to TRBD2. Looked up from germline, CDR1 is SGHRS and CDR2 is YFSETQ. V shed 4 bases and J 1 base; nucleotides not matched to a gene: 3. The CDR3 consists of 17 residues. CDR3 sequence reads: CASSTGLAGGGTDTQYF. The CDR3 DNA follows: TGCGCCAGCAGCACGGGACTAGCGGGAGGGGGCACAGATACGCAGTATTTT.

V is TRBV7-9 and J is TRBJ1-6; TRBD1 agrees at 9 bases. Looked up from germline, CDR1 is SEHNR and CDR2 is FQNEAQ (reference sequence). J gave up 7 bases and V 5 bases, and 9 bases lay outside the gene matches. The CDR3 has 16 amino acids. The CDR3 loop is CASSKQGAMGNSPLHF. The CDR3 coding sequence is TGTGCCAGCAGCAAACAGGGGGCAATGGGAAATTCACCCCTCCACTTT.

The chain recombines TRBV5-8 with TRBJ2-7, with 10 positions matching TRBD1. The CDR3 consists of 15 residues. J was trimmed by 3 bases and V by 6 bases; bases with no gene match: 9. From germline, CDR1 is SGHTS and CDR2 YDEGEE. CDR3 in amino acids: CASIPGQGRVYEQYF. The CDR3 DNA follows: TGTGCCAGCATCCCGGGACAGGGGCGCGTCTACGAGCAGTACTTC.

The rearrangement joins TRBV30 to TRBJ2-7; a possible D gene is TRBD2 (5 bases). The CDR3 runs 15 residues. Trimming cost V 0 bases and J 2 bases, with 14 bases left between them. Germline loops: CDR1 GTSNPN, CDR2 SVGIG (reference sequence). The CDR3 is CAWSVPGLIPYEQYF. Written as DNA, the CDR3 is TGTGCCTGGAGTGTACCGGGGTTGATTCCCTACGAGCAGTACTTC.

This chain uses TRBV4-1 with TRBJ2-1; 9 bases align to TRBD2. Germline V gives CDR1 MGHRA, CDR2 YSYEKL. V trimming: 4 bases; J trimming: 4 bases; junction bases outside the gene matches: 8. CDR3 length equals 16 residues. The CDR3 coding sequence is TGCGCCAGCAGCCCGACCCTAGCGGGGCGTTACAATGAGCAGTTCTTC. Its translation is CASSPTLAGRYNEQFF.

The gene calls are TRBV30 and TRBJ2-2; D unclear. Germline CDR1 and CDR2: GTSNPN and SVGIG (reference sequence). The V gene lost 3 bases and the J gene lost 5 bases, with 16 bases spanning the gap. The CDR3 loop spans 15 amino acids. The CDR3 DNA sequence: TGTGCCTGGAGCCGCGGTACTGGTAGGACCGGGGAGCTGTTTTTT. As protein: CAWSRGTGRTGELFF.

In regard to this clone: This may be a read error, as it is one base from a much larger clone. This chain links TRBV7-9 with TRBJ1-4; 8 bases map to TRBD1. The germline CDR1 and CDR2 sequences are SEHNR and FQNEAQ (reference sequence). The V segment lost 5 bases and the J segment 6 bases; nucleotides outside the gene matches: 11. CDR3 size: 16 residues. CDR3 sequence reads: CASSPYVVTGDEKLFF. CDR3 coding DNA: TGTGCCAGCAGCCCATACGTTGTGACAGGGGATGAAAAACTGTTTTTT. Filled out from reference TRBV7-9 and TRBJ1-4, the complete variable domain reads DTGVSQNPRHKITKRGQNVTFRCDPISEHNRLYWYRQTLGQGPEFLTYFQNEAQLEKSRLLSDRFSAERPKGSFSTLEIQRTEQGDSAMYLCASSPYVVTGDEKLFFGSGTQLSVL.

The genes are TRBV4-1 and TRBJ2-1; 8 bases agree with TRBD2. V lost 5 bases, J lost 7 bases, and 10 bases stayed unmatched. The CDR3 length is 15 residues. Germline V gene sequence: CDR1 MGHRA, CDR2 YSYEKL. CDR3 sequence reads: CASSSEALAGNEQFF. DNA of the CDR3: TGCGCCAGCAGCTCCGAGGCTCTAGCGGGTAATGAGCAGTTCTTC.

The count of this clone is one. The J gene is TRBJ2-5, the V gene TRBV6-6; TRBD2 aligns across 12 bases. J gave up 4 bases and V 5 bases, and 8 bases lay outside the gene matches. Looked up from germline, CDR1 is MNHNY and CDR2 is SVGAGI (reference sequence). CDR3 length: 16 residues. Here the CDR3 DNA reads TGTGCCAGCAGTCTTCTAGCGGGAGGGCCGGGAGAGACCCAGTACTTC. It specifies CASSLLAGGPGETQYF.

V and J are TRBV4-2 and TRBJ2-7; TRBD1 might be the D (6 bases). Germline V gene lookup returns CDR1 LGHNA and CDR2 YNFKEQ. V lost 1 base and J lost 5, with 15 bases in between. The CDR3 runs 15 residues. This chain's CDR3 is CASSQAEGVGHEQYF. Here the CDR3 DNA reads TGTGCCAGCAGCCAAGCTGAGGGGGTAGGGCACGAGCAGTACTTC.

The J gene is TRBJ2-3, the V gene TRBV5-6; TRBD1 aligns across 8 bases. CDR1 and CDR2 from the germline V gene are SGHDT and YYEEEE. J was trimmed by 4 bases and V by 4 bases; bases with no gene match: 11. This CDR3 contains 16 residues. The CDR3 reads CASSEDREVLADTQYF. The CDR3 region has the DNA TGTGCCAGCAGCGAGGACAGGGAGGTCCTGGCAGATACGCAGTATTTT.

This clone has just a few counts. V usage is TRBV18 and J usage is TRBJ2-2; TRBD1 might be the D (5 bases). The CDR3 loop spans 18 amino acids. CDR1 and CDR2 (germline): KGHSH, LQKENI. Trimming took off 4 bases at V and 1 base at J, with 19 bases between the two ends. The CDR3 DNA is TGTGCCAGCTCACTAAAATACGCGACAGACTTGAACACCGGGGAGCTGTTTTTT. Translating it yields CASSLKYATDLNTGELFF. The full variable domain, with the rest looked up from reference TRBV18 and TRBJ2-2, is NAGVMQNPRHLVRRRGQEARLRCSPMKGHSHVYWYRQLPEEGLKFMVYLQKENIIDESGMPKERFSAEFPKEGPSILRIQQVVRGDSAAYFCASSLKYATDLNTGELFFGEGSRLTVL.

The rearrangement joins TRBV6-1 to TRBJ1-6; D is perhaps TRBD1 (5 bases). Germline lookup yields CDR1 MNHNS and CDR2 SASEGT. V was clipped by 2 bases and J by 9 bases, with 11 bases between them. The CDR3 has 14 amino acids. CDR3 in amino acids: CASSELGGSSPLHF. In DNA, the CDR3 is TGTGCCAGCAGTGAACTGGGGGGGAGTTCACCCCTCCACTTT.

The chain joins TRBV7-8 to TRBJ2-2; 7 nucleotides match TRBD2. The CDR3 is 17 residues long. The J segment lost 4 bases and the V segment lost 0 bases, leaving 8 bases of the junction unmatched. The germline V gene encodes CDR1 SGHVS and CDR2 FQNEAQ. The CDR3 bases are TGTGCCAGCAGCTTAGCGGGAGGGCCCCGGGTCACCGGGGAGCTGTTTTTT. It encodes CASSLAGGPRVTGELFF.

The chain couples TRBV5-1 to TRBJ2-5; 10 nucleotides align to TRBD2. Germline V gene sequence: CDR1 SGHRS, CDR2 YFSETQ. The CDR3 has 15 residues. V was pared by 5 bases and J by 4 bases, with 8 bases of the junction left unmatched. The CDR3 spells CASSFMSGRAETQYF. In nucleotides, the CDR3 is TGCGCCAGCAGTTTTATGAGCGGGAGGGCAGAGACCCAGTACTTC.

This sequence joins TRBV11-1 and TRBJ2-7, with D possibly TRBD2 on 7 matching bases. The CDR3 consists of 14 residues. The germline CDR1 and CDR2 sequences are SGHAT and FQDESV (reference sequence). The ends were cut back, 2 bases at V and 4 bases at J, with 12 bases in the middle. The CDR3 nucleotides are TGTGCCAGCAGCTTATCAGGGGAGGGGTACGAGCAGTACTTC. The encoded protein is CASSLSGEGYEQYF.

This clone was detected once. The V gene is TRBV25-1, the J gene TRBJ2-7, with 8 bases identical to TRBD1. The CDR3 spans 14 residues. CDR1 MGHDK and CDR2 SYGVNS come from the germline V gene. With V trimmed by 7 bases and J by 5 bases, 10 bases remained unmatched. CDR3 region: CASTDPGQGDEQYF. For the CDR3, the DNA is TGTGCCAGCACAGATCCCGGACAGGGCGACGAGCAGTACTTC.

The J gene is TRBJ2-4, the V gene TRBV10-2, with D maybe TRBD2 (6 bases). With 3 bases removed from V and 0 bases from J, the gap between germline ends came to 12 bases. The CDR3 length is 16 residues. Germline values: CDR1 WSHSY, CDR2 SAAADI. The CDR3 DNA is TGCGCCAGCAGTGATCAGGGCGGGACAGCCAAAAACATTCAGTACTTC. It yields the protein CASSDQGGTAKNIQYF.

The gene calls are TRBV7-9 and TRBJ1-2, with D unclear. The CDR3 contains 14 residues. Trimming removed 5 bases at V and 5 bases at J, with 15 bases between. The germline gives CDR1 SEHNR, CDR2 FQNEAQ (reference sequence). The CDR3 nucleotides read TGTGCCAGCAGCCCCGCCCCCTCGGGGTATGGCTACACCTTC. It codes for CASSPAPSGYGYTF.

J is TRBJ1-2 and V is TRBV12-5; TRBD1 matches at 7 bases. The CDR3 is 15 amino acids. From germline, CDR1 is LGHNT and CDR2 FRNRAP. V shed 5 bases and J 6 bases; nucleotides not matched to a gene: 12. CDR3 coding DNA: TGTGCTAGTGGTGGATACCAGGGGGGAGGTGATGGCTACACCTTC. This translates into CASGGYQGGGDGYTF.

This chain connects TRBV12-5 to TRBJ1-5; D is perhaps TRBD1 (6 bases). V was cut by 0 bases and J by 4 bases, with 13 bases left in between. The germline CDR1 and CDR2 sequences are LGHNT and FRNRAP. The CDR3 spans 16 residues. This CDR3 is CASGLVTGSLNQPQHF. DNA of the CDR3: TGTGCTAGTGGTTTGGTTACAGGGTCGCTGAATCAGCCCCAGCATTTT.

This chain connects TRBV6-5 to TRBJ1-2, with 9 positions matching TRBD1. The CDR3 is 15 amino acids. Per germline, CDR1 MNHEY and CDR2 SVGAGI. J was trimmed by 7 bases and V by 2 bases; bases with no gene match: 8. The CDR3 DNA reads TGTGCCAGCAGTTACGGGACAGGGCTTCTAGGTGGCTACACCTTC. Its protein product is CASSYGTGLLGGYTF.

The CDR3 reads CASSLGGLGEQYF. The CDR3, as DNA: TGTGCCAGCAGCTTAGGCGGGCTCGGCGAGCAGTACTTC. This sequence joins TRBV11-2 and TRBJ2-7; perhaps TRBD2 as D (5 bases). V shed 1 base and J shed 6 bases, with 10 bases lying between them. This CDR3 spans 13 amino acids. Looked up from germline, CDR1 is SGHAT and CDR2 is FQNNGV.

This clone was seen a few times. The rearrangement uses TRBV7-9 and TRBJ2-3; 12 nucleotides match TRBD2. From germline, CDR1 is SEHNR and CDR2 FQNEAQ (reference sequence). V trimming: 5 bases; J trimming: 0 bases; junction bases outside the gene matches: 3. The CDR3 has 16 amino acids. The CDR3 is CASSTGTSGSTDTQYF. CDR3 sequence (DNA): TGTGCCAGCAGCACGGGGACTAGCGGGAGCACAGATACGCAGTATTTT.

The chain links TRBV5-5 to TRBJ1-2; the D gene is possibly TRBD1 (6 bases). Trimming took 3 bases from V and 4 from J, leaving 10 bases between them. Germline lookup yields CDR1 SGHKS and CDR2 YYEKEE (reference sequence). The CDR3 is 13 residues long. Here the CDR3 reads CASSSGTTYGYTF. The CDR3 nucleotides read TGTGCCAGCAGCTCCGGGACAACCTATGGCTACACCTTC.

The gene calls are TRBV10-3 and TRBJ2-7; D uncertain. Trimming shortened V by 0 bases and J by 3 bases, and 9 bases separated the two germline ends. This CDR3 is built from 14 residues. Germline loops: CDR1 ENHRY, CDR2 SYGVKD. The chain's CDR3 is CAISESLHDYEQYF. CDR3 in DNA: TGTGCCATCAGTGAGTCGTTACATGACTACGAGCAGTACTTC.

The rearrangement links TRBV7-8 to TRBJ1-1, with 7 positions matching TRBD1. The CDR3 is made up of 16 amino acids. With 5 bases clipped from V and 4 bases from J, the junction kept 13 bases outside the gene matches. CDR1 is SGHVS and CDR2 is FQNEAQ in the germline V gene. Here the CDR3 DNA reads TGTGCCAGCAGCAAGCAACAGGGGTTTATGGGCACTGAAGCTTTCTTT. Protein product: CASSKQQGFMGTEAFF.

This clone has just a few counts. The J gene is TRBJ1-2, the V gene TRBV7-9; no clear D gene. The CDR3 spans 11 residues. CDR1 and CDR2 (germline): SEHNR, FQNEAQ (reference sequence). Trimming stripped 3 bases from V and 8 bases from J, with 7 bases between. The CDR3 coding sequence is TGTGCCAGCAGCTTGTTTCTGGGCTACACCTTC. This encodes CASSLFLGYTF.